These 20 T cell receptor beta chains were all obtained from the same sample, sequenced in a study of response to subunit inactivated influenza vaccine. TCRdb fed the RT-PCR reads into MiXCR, producing one record per CDR3 protein. This table has 200,000 to 250,000 distinct CDR3 sequences, less than 15% appearing once. The sequenced sample was non-naive T cells sorted from PBMCs, obtained 14 to 15 days before vaccination. Every receptor here comes from a man aged 45-65 years who received an inactivated influenza vaccine.

The chain carries TRBV28 and TRBJ2-5; D not resolved. Germline assignment: CDR1 MDHEN and CDR2 SYDVKM. Trimming cost V 3 bases and J 2 bases, with 10 bases left between them. CDR3 length: 14 residues. The CDR3 loop reads CASSFGPMQETQYF. The CDR3 DNA reads TGTGCCAGCAGTTTCGGGCCCATGCAAGAGACCCAGTACTTC.

This clonotype has a count of ten or more. This chain links TRBV6-1 with TRBJ1-4; no firm D call. Trimming took 4 bases from V and 0 from J, leaving 9 bases between them. This CDR3 has 15 residues. The germline V gene has CDR1 MNHNS and CDR2 SASEGT. DNA for the CDR3: TGTGCCAGCAGTGCCGGGTCCTCAACTAATGAAAAACTGTTTTTT. This codes for CASSAGSSTNEKLFF.

The chain is built from TRBV10-3 and TRBJ2-7; D might be TRBD2 (7 bases). The CDR3 is 17 residues long. The V gene lost 0 bases and the J gene lost 0 bases, with 15 bases spanning the gap. Germline-derived CDR1 and CDR2 are ENHRY and SYGVKD. CDR3: CAISESGGGLSSYEQYF. CDR3 bases: TGTGCCATCAGTGAGTCGGGAGGGGGACTATCCTCCTACGAGCAGTACTTC.

This clonotype turned up a few times. V and J are TRBV18 and TRBJ2-5; no clear D gene. The CDR3 loop spans 14 amino acids. Germline V gene lookup returns CDR1 KGHSH and CDR2 LQKENI. Trimming left V 6 bases short and J 4 bases short, with 15 bases between. CDR3 DNA sequence: TGTGCCAGCTCCCTTGACGTTGCTAGAGAGACCCAGTACTTC. Translating it yields CASSLDVARETQYF. The full variable domain, rest sourced from reference TRBV18 and TRBJ2-5, is NAGVMQNPRHLVRRRGQEARLRCSPMKGHSHVYWYRQLPEEGLKFMVYLQKENIIDESGMPKERFSAEFPKEGPSILRIQQVVRGDSAAYFCASSLDVARETQYFGPGTRLLVL.

This clonotype occurred a few times. V gene TRBV6-1 combines with J gene TRBJ1-5; unclear D gene. V shed 1 base and J shed 6 bases, with 16 bases lying between them. In germline, CDR1 is MNHNS, CDR2 SASEGT. The CDR3 length is 16 residues. CDR3 nucleotide sequence: TGTGCCAGCAGTGAAGGCGGGCTGGGTGTAGGTCAGCCCCAGCATTTT. This encodes CASSEGGLGVGQPQHF.

This clonotype was counted at least ten times. The V and J genes are TRBV10-3 and TRBJ1-1; TRBD1 might be the D (5 bases). The CDR3 has 15 residues. Germline V lookup: CDR1 ENHRY, CDR2 SYGVKD. The V end lost 5 bases, the J end lost 0 bases, and 13 bases lay between the germline ends. The CDR3 spells CAISKEPTVNTEAFF. Here the CDR3 DNA reads TGTGCCATCAGTAAAGAACCGACAGTGAACACTGAAGCTTTCTTT.

This clonotype was found a few times. The rearrangement links TRBV28 to TRBJ1-2, with D hard to call. The V end lost 5 bases, the J end lost 4 bases, and 2 bases lay between the germline ends. Germline values: CDR1 MDHEN, CDR2 SYDVKM. The CDR3 runs 10 residues. CDR3 sequence (DNA): TGTGCCAGCAGTCGCTATGGCTACACCTTC. Translated: CASSRYGYTF.

The chain has TRBV6-1 and TRBJ2-3, with 7 bases fitting TRBD2. V was clipped by 6 bases and J by 1 base; unmatched bases: 7. Germline values: CDR1 MNHNS, CDR2 SASEGT. The CDR3 totals 15 residues. The CDR3 sequence is CASRASGSRTDTQYF. CDR3 bases: TGTGCCAGCAGGGCTAGCGGTTCCCGCACAGATACGCAGTATTTT.

This clonotype was counted ten times or more. The chain is built from TRBV12-3 or TRBV12-4 and TRBJ2-6, with 7 bases aligning to TRBD1. The CDR3 has 15 amino acids. V was clipped by 7 bases and J by 0 bases; unmatched bases: 3. CDR3 coding DNA: TGTGCCAGCATTAAGGGGGCCTCTGGGGCCAACGTCCTGACTTTC. As protein: CASIKGASGANVLTF.

This clonotype was detected ten times or more. The chain links TRBV29-1 to TRBJ1-2; D ambiguous. The germline V gene has CDR1 SQVTM and CDR2 ANQGSEA. With 4 bases removed from V and 5 bases from J, the gap between germline ends came to 11 bases. The CDR3 spans 12 residues. This CDR3 reads CSVGADPYGYTF. CDR3 sequence (DNA): TGCAGCGTTGGGGCGGATCCGTATGGCTACACCTTC.

This clonotype appeared a few times. The rearrangement joins TRBV3-1 to TRBJ1-1; unclear D gene. Germline CDR1 LGHDT, CDR2 YNNKEL (reference sequence). The ends were cut back, 0 bases at V and 2 bases at J, with 10 bases in the middle. CDR3 length: 15 amino acids. The CDR3 sequence is CASSQEPRINTEAFF. In nucleotides, the CDR3 is TGTGCCAGCAGCCAAGAACCACGGATAAACACTGAAGCTTTCTTT.

CDR3 nucleotides: TGTGCCAGCAGCCCCCGACAGGGTTACGCAGATACGCAGTATTTT. As protein: CASSPRQGYADTQYF. This rearrangement joins TRBV7-2 to TRBJ2-3, with TRBD1 matching over 7 bases. From germline, CDR1 is SGHTA and CDR2 FQGNSA. The CDR3 contains 15 residues. The junction had 9 bases not matched to a gene; V was cut back by 5 bases and J by 4 bases.

This clonotype turned up a few times. This sequence joins TRBV12-3 or TRBV12-4 and TRBJ1-6; a weak D match, TRBD1 (5 bases). The CDR3 loop spans 14 amino acids. The germline V and J ends were trimmed by 6 bases and 12 bases, with 18 bases remaining between them. CDR3 coding DNA: TGTGCCAGCAGCCCGGAGGGACTGCCCATACCCCTCCACTTT. As protein: CASSPEGLPIPLHF.

V and J are TRBV6-1 and TRBJ1-2; TRBD1 might be the D (6 bases). Germline V gives CDR1 MNHNS, CDR2 SASEGT. Between the trimmed V and J ends, which lost 1 base and 3 bases, there was a span of 9 bases. The CDR3 is made up of 14 amino acids. CDR3 bases: TGTGCCAGCAGTGAAGAGGGGGGGTACTATGGCTACACCTTC. It codes for CASSEEGGYYGYTF.

The V call is TRBV14, the J call TRBJ2-4, with D perhaps matching TRBD2 (6 bases). The V gene's germline CDR1 is SGHDN and CDR2 FVKESK. V gave up 4 bases and J gave up 6 bases, with 10 bases separating them. The length of the CDR3 is 13 residues. The CDR3 DNA is TGTGCCAGCAGCCGGACCGGGGGAAACATTCAGTACTTC. It translates to CASSRTGGNIQYF.

This clonotype was observed a few times. The chain combines TRBV27 with TRBJ2-1; possibly TRBD1 for D (5 bases). The V gene's germline CDR1 is MNHEY and CDR2 SMNVEV (reference sequence). CDR3 size: 15 residues. Trimming stripped 0 bases from V and 3 bases from J, with 9 bases between. The CDR3 sequence is CASSLSVDIYNEQFF. The CDR3 nucleotides are TGTGCCAGCAGTTTATCAGTGGACATCTACAATGAGCAGTTCTTC.

CDR3 residues: CSAPAGLHDYNEQFF. CDR3 nucleotide sequence: TGCAGTGCTCCGGCAGGGCTACATGACTACAATGAGCAGTTCTTC. This chain connects TRBV20-1 to TRBJ2-1; TRBD1 is a possible D gene (5 bases). V gave up 5 bases and J gave up 3 bases, with 17 bases separating them. CDR1 and CDR2 from the germline V gene are DFQATT and SNEGSKA (reference sequence). The CDR3 spans 15 residues.

The rearrangement joins TRBV12-3 or TRBV12-4 to TRBJ2-1, with TRBD2 matching over 12 bases. The ends lost 2 bases at V and 0 bases at J; junction bases unmatched: 5. The CDR3 is 18 amino acids. The CDR3 loop reads CASSLRLAGESSYNEQFF. The CDR3 nucleotides read TGTGCCAGCAGTTTACGACTAGCGGGGGAGAGCTCCTACAATGAGCAGTTCTTC.

This rearrangement joins TRBV20-1 to TRBJ1-2; D possibly corresponds to TRBD1 (6 bases). Per the germline V gene, CDR1 is DFQATT and CDR2 is SNEGSKA (reference sequence). Deletions cut 2 bases from V and 5 bases from J, with 9 bases between. This CDR3 spans 12 amino acids. The CDR3 spells CSARRRGYGYTF. The CDR3 DNA follows: TGCAGTGCTAGACGCAGGGGTTATGGCTACACCTTC.

The sample holds a few counts of this clonotype. V gene TRBV28 combines with J gene TRBJ2-7; D gene uncertain. Germline V gives CDR1 MDHEN, CDR2 SYDVKM. The CDR3 sequence is 13 residues long. With 8 bases removed from V and 0 bases from J, the gap between germline ends came to 11 bases. CDR3 in DNA: TGTGCCAGCCTGGACGGCGACTCCTACGAGCAGTACTTC. It is translated as CASLDGDSYEQYF.